These T cell receptor beta chains were read from a single sample in a study of vaccination and CD4 T cells after COVID-19. No antigens are known for them. TCRdb processed the PCR reads anew with MiXCR; each CDR3 protein has one entry. The table shows tens of thousands of distinct CDR3 sequences, with around two fifths occurring only once. Sequencing was performed on CD4+ T cells from blood, cultured in vitro, taken about 7 months after SARS-CoV-2 vaccination. These receptors were taken from a human donor who had recovered from COVID-19. Both conserved end residues are part of each CDR3. The D gene is left open where the match is weak. Clone size is given for some rows only: seen once, a few or many times, or a class if the clone is expanded.

j_call	v_call	clone_size	d_call	cdr3_aa	cdr3_nt
TRBJ2-5	TRBV24-1	few	TRBD1	CATSDTRKGAETQYF	TGTGCCACCAGTGATACCCGGAAGGGGGCAGAGACCCAGTACTTC
TRBJ1-1	TRBV7-2	-	-	CASSLARQNTEAFF	TGTGCCAGCAGCTTAGCGAGGCAGAACACTGAAGCTTTCTTT
TRBJ2-3	TRBV27	few	-	CASSLYETLITDTQYF	TGTGCCAGCAGTTTATATGAGACGTTGATCACAGATACGCAGTATTTT
TRBJ2-7	TRBV7-2	few	TRBD2	CASSRLAGSYEQYF	TGTGCCAGCAGTCGACTAGCGGGTTCCTACGAGCAGTACTTC
TRBJ2-3	TRBV20-1	few	-	CSASLDQRAQYF	TGCAGTGCTAGTTTAGACCAGAGGGCGCAGTATTTT
TRBJ1-5	TRBV20-1	medium-sized	TRBD1	CSAIGRDSRIRPQHF	TGCAGTGCTATAGGCAGGGACAGCCGTATCCGGCCCCAGCATTTT
TRBJ1-1	TRBV7-2	few	TRBD1	CASSLGTGSAAFF	TGTGCCAGCAGCTTAGGGACAGGGAGTGCTGCTTTCTTT
TRBJ2-5	TRBV4-2	many	TRBD1	CASSQGTAKETQYF	TGTGCCAGCAGCCAGGGGACAGCGAAAGAGACCCAGTACTTC
TRBJ2-1	TRBV21-1	-	-	CASSKRPARDNEQFF	TGTGCCAGCAGCAAGCGGCCAGCGAGGGACAATGAGCAGTTCTTC
TRBJ2-3	TRBV15	-	-	CATSRGRGVTKQYF	TGTGCCACCAGCAGAGGTCGTGGTGTTACAAAGCAGTATTTT
TRBJ2-5	TRBV6-5	few	TRBD2	CASSYFPLGRAGKTQYF	TGTGCCAGCAGTTACTTCCCCCTCGGGAGGGCCGGGAAGACCCAGTACTTC
TRBJ2-5	TRBV27	-	TRBD1	CASSSGQGLETQYF	TGTGCCAGCAGTTCGGGACAGGGGTTAGAGACCCAGTACTTC
TRBJ2-5	TRBV20-1	few	-	CSARDLGWTQYF	TGCAGTGCTAGAGATTTGGGGTGGACCCAGTACTTC
TRBJ2-1	TRBV11-3	-	-	CASSSATRYSYNEQFF	TGTGCCAGCAGCTCTGCTACTAGATACTCCTACAATGAGCAGTTCTTC
TRBJ2-2	TRBV6-5	few	-	CASSSLNTGELFF	TGTGCCAGCAGTTCGCTAAACACCGGGGAGCTGTTTTTT
TRBJ2-1	TRBV18	-	-	CASSPPFPIDNEQFF	TGTGCCAGCTCACCACCGTTTCCGATAGACAATGAGCAGTTCTTC
TRBJ2-3	TRBV20-1	-	-	CSASLRVRGITDTQYF	TGCAGTGCTAGTCTCCGAGTCCGGGGCATCACAGATACGCAGTATTTT
TRBJ2-5	TRBV20-1	-	-	CSARDIFSAGGGTQYF	TGCAGTGCTAGAGATATCTTTTCGGCCGGAGGAGGGACCCAGTACTTC
TRBJ2-7	TRBV7-7	-	TRBD1	CASSVDRGREQYF	TGTGCTAGCAGCGTGGACAGGGGGCGGGAGCAGTACTTC
TRBJ2-7	TRBV11-2	-	-	CASSFRVSSYEQYF	TGTGCCAGCAGCTTCAGAGTCAGCTCCTACGAGCAGTACTTC
TRBJ2-1	TRBV6-1	-	-	CASSGQRYEQFF	TGTGCCAGCAGTGGACAGCGTTATGAGCAGTTCTTC
TRBJ1-5	TRBV19	-	TRBD1	CASSAQGGNQPQHF	TGTGCCAGTAGCGCCCAGGGGGGCAATCAGCCCCAGCATTTT
TRBJ1-1	TRBV5-1	-	-	CASSLDWTAEAFF	TGCGCCAGCAGCTTGGATTGGACAGCTGAAGCTTTCTTT
TRBJ1-6	TRBV7-2	-	-	CASCSQGSFSPLHF	TGTGCCAGCTGCTCTCAGGGTAGTTTCTCACCCCTCCACTTT
TRBJ2-1	TRBV20-1	-	TRBD2	CSAVSAGLGDFSEQFF	TGCAGTGCTGTAAGCGCGGGACTAGGGGATTTCAGTGAGCAGTTCTTC
TRBJ2-1	TRBV7-3	-	-	CASSSAGVSEQFF	TGTGCCAGCAGCTCGGCAGGGGTTAGTGAGCAGTTCTTC
TRBJ2-5	TRBV20-1	-	-	CSARAGTWETQYF	TGCAGTGCTAGAGCCGGGACTTGGGAGACCCAGTACTTC
TRBJ2-5	TRBV7-2	-	-	CASSESGTQYF	TGTGCCAGCAGTGAATCGGGGACCCAGTACTTC
TRBJ2-5	TRBV7-9	few	TRBD1	CASSRTTGPLRPTQYF	TGTGCCAGCAGCCGAACGACAGGGCCCTTGCGTCCGACCCAGTACTTC
TRBJ1-5	TRBV2	-	-	CASSEGLGNQPQHF	TGTGCCAGCAGTGAAGGGTTAGGGAATCAGCCCCAGCATTTT
TRBJ2-5	TRBV7-7	-	TRBD2	CASSLSLAGAQETQYF	TGTGCTAGCAGCTTAAGCTTAGCGGGGGCTCAAGAGACCCAGTACTTC
TRBJ1-6	TRBV6-2/TRBV6-3	-	-	CASSWDGNSPLHF	TGTGCCAGCAGCTGGGACGGGAATTCACCCCTCCACTTT
TRBJ2-5	TRBV6-2/TRBV6-3	few	-	CASSYPDPSVIQYF	TGTGCCAGCAGTTACCCGGACCCCTCCGTGATCCAGTACTTC
TRBJ2-3	TRBV7-9	-	-	CASSLWASGTDTQYF	TGTGCCAGCAGCCTATGGGCTAGCGGCACAGATACGCAGTATTTT
TRBJ1-1	TRBV11-3	-	-	CASSLTGLNTEAFF	TGTGCCAGCAGCTTAACAGGGCTGAACACTGAAGCTTTCTTT
TRBJ1-2	TRBV7-9	-	-	CASSPRGHYGYTF	TGTGCCAGCAGCCCCAGGGGCCACTATGGCTACACCTTC
TRBJ2-1	TRBV24-1	few	TRBD1	CATSATGDAYNEQFF	TGTGCCACCAGTGCGACAGGGGACGCCTACAATGAGCAGTTCTTC
TRBJ2-3	TRBV20-1	-	TRBD1	CSAQQRQGAIADTQYF	TGCAGTGCTCAACAACGACAGGGTGCGATTGCAGATACGCAGTATTTT
TRBJ2-7	TRBV5-8	-	-	CASSRGGGGIPYEQYF	TGTGCCAGCAGCAGAGGGGGCGGGGGGATTCCCTACGAGCAGTACTTC
TRBJ2-7	TRBV6-1	few	TRBD1	CASSLYLARDRAYEQYF	TGTGCCAGCAGTCTCTACCTCGCCCGGGACAGGGCCTACGAGCAGTACTTC
TRBJ2-3	TRBV20-1	few	-	CSARGYTDTQYF	TGCAGTGCTAGGGGATACACAGATACGCAGTATTTT
TRBJ2-7	TRBV7-9	-	TRBD2	CASSFCSSGGCYEQYF	TGTGCCAGCAGCTTTTGTTCTAGCGGGGGTTGTTACGAGCAGTACTTC
TRBJ1-6	TRBV27	-	-	CASSSRGDLYNSPLHF	TGTGCCAGCAGCTCAAGGGGGGACTTATATAATTCACCCCTCCACTTT
TRBJ2-7	TRBV20-1	-	TRBD1	CSVGTGNSYEQYF	TGCAGTGTCGGGACAGGGAACTCCTACGAGCAGTACTTC